This TCR beta chain was retrieved from a study of blood T cells in healthy people across ages. Findings and caveats of the study: It was not known whether donors were CMV positive (a possible confounder of expanded clonotype changes). In these data, TCR beta diversity tracked strongly with naive T cell percentage. More naive CD4+ cells and higher diversity marked long-lived donors relative to aged donors.

The CDR3 has 13 residues. Germline trimming cut 2 bases from V and 9 bases from J; bases unmatched to any gene: 1. Germline-derived CDR1 and CDR2 are LGHNA and YSLEER. The second PCR ran about 6 to 11 cycles with a sample-barcoded 5' primer and J-beta primers. TCRdb re-called the 5' RACE reads through MiXCR, storing one row per CDR3 protein. The repertoire includes roughly 2 million distinct CDR3 sequences, about 49% of them detected once, and 2.1% sits in the top ten. Comment on this clonotype: Its antigen is still unknown.

The sequenced material came from blood. This sequence was found in a woman in her 40s in good health. The chain carries TRBV4-3 and TRBJ1-6; 7 bases align to TRBD1. Here the CDR3 reads CASSQRQGSPLHF. As DNA, the CDR3 is TGCGCCAGCAGCCAAAGACAGGGTTCACCCCTCCACTTT.